This TCR beta chain was sequenced for a study of T-cell reconstitution after alpha-beta-depleted transplantation in children. Study observations and caveats: Approximately two months post-transplant, alpha-beta T cells reportedly originated from several hundred expanded graft clones. One year after transplant, T-cell counts and diversity came mostly from newly produced T cells.

Unique molecular identifiers were incorporated into the prepared TCRbeta library. TCRdb redid the calling of the PCR reads with MiXCR, one entry per CDR3 protein. The table lists hundreds of thousands of distinct CDR3 sequences, around 9.1% of them singletons. The CDR3 has 19 amino acids. The germline V gene has CDR1 SGHVS and CDR2 FNYEAQ. Germline trimming cut 5 bases from V and 2 bases from J; bases unmatched to any gene: 10. This clonotype was seen many times. Its specificity is unknown. This sample comprised PBMCs, obtained before TCRalphabeta/CD19-depleted stem cell transplant. The chain couples TRBV7-6 to TRBJ2-1, with 15 bases identical to TRBD2. The receptor was isolated from a boy in the first two years of life with acute myeloid leukemia, due to receive a stem cell transplant. For the CDR3, the DNA is TGTGCCAGCAGCCCCAAAGGACTAGCGGGGGGGCTGACCTACAATGAGCAGTTCTTC. Protein product: CASSPKGLAGGLTYNEQFF.